What follows is one TCR beta chain and its context. Its antigen remains unknown. The protocol was immunoSEQ multiplex PCR, while the TCRdb copy is restricted to in-frame clones and leaves out a portion. The sample has some 32,000 clones, roughly 94% seen once; the top ten hold roughly 0.73%. This specimen comes from a study of T cells in localized non-small cell lung cancer. Study findings and constraints: In adjacent lung appeared a median around 56 of the top 100 tumor clones. The greatest T cell clonality was found in uninvolved adjacent lung (higher than in tumor).

The sequencing used peripheral blood, collected before any cancer treatment. This receptor was taken from a woman aged 35-70 years with stage I lung adenocarcinoma.

CDR3 sequence: CASSTTGRDYGYTF. In DNA form, the CDR3 reads TGTGCCAGCAGTACCACAGGGAGGGACTATGGCTACACCTTC. The V and J genes are TRBV6-6 and TRBJ1-2; possible D gene TRBD1, 6 bases. The CDR3 has 14 amino acids. Per germline, CDR1 MNHNY and CDR2 SVGAGI (reference sequence). V lost 5 bases, J lost 3 bases, and 13 bases lay in between.